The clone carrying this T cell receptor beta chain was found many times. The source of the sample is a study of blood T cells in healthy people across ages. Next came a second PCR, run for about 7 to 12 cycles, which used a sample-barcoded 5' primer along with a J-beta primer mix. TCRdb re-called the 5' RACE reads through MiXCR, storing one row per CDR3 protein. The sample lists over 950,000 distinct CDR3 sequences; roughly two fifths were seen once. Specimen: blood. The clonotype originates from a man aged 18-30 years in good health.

The CDR3 coding sequence is TGTGCCAGCATGGGGACAGGGAAAAACATTCAGTACTTC. Protein product: CASMGTGKNIQYF. The chain carries TRBV2 and TRBJ2-4, with 9 bases fitting TRBD1. Germline V CDR1 and CDR2: SNHLY, FYNNEI. There are 13 residues in the CDR3. J lost 4 bases, V lost 7 bases, and 2 bases had no gene match.